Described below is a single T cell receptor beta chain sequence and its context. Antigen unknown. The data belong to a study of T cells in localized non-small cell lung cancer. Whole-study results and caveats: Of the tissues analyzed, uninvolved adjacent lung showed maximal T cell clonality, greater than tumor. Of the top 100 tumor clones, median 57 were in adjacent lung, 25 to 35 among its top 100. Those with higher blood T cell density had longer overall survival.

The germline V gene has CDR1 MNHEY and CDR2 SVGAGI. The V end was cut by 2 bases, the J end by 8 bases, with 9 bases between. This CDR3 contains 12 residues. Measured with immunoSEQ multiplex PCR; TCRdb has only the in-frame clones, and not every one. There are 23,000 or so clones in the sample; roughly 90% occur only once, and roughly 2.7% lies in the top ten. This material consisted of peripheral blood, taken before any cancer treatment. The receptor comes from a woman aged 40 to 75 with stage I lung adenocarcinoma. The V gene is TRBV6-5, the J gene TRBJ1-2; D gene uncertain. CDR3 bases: TGTGCCAGCAGTTACCCCCTTGGGGGCTACACCTTC. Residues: CASSYPLGGYTF.